Each of the 32 T cell receptor beta chains below was sequenced from the same sample in a study of cytomegalovirus exposure and HLA in healthy donors. A multiplex PCR was run with 60 Vbeta primers and 13 Jbeta primers. The repertoire was sequenced with immunoSEQ multiplex PCR; TCRdb's copy has only in-frame clones and lacks some. The sample has some 130,000 clones; roughly four fifths are singletons. Specimen: PBMCs. These receptors all stem from a woman between 50 and 59 years old in good health and CMV-seronegative.

The chain joins TRBV5-4 to TRBJ2-5; possibly TRBD1 for D (6 bases). Per the germline V gene, CDR1 is SGHNT and CDR2 is YYREEE (reference sequence). Trimming took 0 bases from V and 2 from J, leaving 8 bases between them. The CDR3 runs 14 residues. CDR3 protein: CASSLGQAQETQYF. The CDR3 DNA sequence: TGTGCCAGCAGCTTGGGACAGGCGCAAGAGACCCAGTACTTC.

J is TRBJ2-3 and V is TRBV27; 8 positions match TRBD1. Germline CDR1 is MNHEY and CDR2 is SMNVEV (reference sequence). The CDR3 runs to 15 residues. The V and J ends lost 4 bases and 3 bases, in that order; junction bases with no gene match: 6. The DNA for the CDR3 is TGTGCCAGCAGTTCGACAGGGGCTGGAACAGATACGCAGTATTTT. This translates into CASSSTGAGTDTQYF.

The rearrangement uses TRBV9 and TRBJ2-7; possibly TRBD2 for D (6 bases). Germline loops: CDR1 SGDLS, CDR2 YYNGEE. V lost 4 bases, J lost 7 bases, and 18 bases lay in between. This CDR3 region has 14 residues. CDR3 residues: CASSPRDGVYEQYF. The CDR3, as DNA: TGTGCCAGCAGCCCGCGGGACGGAGTCTATGAGCAGTACTTC.

This clone was counted between two and nine times. The J gene is TRBJ2-7, the V gene TRBV4-3; D remains ambiguous. The CDR3 covers 15 residues. Germline V gene lookup returns CDR1 LGHNA and CDR2 YSLEER. Trimming pared 4 bases from V and 4 bases from J, leaving 17 bases between. CDR3 sequence: CASSRTTKYPYEQYF. CDR3 DNA: TGCGCCAGCAGCCGCACGACAAAATACCCGTACGAGCAGTACTTC.

This clone was recorded once. The chain couples TRBV7-2 to TRBJ2-7; tentatively, D is TRBD1 (6 bases). The V and J ends lost 1 base and 3 bases respectively, with 13 bases between them. The CDR3 contains 15 residues. Germline-derived CDR1 and CDR2 are SGHTA and FQGNSA. For the CDR3, the DNA is TGTGCCAGCAGCTTAGAACAGGGCAGGTTCTACGAGCAGTACTTC. Its translation: CASSLEQGRFYEQYF.

The chain combines TRBV28 with TRBJ1-5, with 7 bases that match TRBD1. The CDR3 has 15 residues. V trimming: 4 bases; J trimming: 5 bases; junction bases outside the gene matches: 8. Germline loops: CDR1 MDHEN, CDR2 SYDVKM. The CDR3 nucleotides are TGTGCCAGCAGTTCGAGTAGGACAGGTGATCAGCCCCAGCATTTT. Its protein product is CASSSSRTGDQPQHF.

V gene TRBV6-6 combines with J gene TRBJ2-1; TRBD1 agrees at 9 bases. Trimming at V came to 8 bases and at J to 5 bases, leaving 10 bases not matched to a gene. CDR1 is MNHNY and CDR2 is SVGAGI in the germline V gene (reference sequence). This CDR3 has 15 residues. CDR3 sequence: CASLSRDRVDNEQFF. The CDR3, as DNA: TGTGCCAGCTTATCCCGGGACAGGGTGGACAATGAGCAGTTCTTC.

J is TRBJ2-3 and V is TRBV29-1, with 10 bases identical to TRBD1. The J segment lost 3 bases and the V segment lost 7 bases, leaving 13 bases of the junction unmatched. The CDR3 length is 16 residues. Germline loops: CDR1 SQVTM, CDR2 ANQGSEA. The CDR3 nucleotides read TGCAGCGCCCCATCACCCGGGACAGGGGCGACAGATACGCAGTATTTT. This sequence encodes CSAPSPGTGATDTQYF.

The chain combines TRBV11-3 with TRBJ1-1, with TRBD1 matching 7 bases. V lost 5 bases, J lost 4 bases, and 10 bases stayed unmatched. The CDR3 is 15 residues long. Per the germline V gene, CDR1 is SGHNT and CDR2 is YENEEA. The CDR3 DNA reads TGTGCCAGCAGCGCCCGACAGGGATTGAGCACTGAAGCTTTCTTT. Translating gives CASSARQGLSTEAFF.

V is TRBV28 and J is TRBJ2-7; D might be TRBD1 (6 bases). Germline V CDR1 and CDR2: MDHEN, SYDVKM. CDR3 length equals 15 residues. The V end was cut by 3 bases, the J end by 3 bases, with 15 bases between. CDR3 region: CASSFGGQLSYEQYF. The CDR3 coding sequence is TGTGCCAGCAGTTTCGGAGGACAGCTAAGCTACGAGCAGTACTTC.

This rearrangement joins TRBV30 to TRBJ1-1; D not resolved. The CDR3 is 13 residues long. Germline CDR1 is GTSNPN and CDR2 is SVGIG (reference sequence). V was shortened by 1 base and J by 7 bases, with 13 bases between the two germline ends. The CDR3 loop reads CAWSGSRRGEAFF. The CDR3 DNA follows: TGTGCCTGGAGTGGATCTAGGCGGGGTGAAGCTTTCTTT.

The CDR3 DNA sequence: TGTGCCAGCAGCTTAGATCCAGGGACTGAAGCTTTCTTT. This codes for CASSLDPGTEAFF. The rearrangement joins TRBV11-2 to TRBJ1-1; TRBD1 is a possible D gene (5 bases). The CDR3 sequence is 13 residues long. V gave up 0 bases and J gave up 5 bases, with 7 bases separating them. Germline V gene data show CDR1 as SGHAT and CDR2 as FQNNGV.

The rearrangement joins TRBV5-6 to TRBJ2-5; D perhaps matches TRBD2 (6 bases). The ends were cut back, 5 bases at V and 0 bases at J, with 14 bases in the middle. CDR1 is SGHDT, CDR2 YYEEEE, per germline. The CDR3 extends over 15 amino acids. The chain's CDR3 is CASRQERAHQETQYF. The CDR3 DNA reads TGTGCCAGCAGACAAGAGCGGGCCCACCAAGAGACCCAGTACTTC.

The chain has TRBV4-2 and TRBJ2-3; 10 nucleotides match TRBD2. This CDR3 region has 17 residues. Germline values: CDR1 LGHNA, CDR2 YNFKEQ. The V and J ends lost 0 bases and 6 bases, in that order; junction bases with no gene match: 9. The CDR3 spells CASSQDQREGTVDTQYF. The CDR3 DNA sequence: TGTGCCAGCAGCCAAGATCAGCGGGAGGGGACTGTCGATACGCAGTATTTT.

The rearrangement uses TRBV19 and TRBJ2-6, with 7 bases aligning to TRBD2. Per the germline V gene, CDR1 is LNHDA and CDR2 is SQIVND (reference sequence). The CDR3 consists of 18 residues. V gave up 3 bases and J gave up 0 bases; unmatched junction bases: 8. The CDR3 DNA is TGTGCCAGTAGTATTTGGGGGGGACGGAGCTCTGGGGCCAACGTCCTGACTTTC. Translating gives CASSIWGGRSSGANVLTF.

The J gene is TRBJ1-5, the V gene TRBV5-1; TRBD1 agrees at 8 bases. In germline, CDR1 is SGHRS, CDR2 YFSETQ. The CDR3 runs 14 residues. V shed 0 bases, J shed 5 bases, and the junction held 1 base outside the gene matches. The CDR3 DNA sequence: TGCGCCAGCAGCTTGGCAGGGGGCTATCAGCCCCAGCATTTT. Residues: CASSLAGGYQPQHF.

The rearrangement joins TRBV9 to TRBJ2-1, with 9 nucleotides matching TRBD1. This CDR3 comprises 16 residues. The junction had 13 bases not matched to a gene; V was cut back by 5 bases and J by 7 bases. Germline V lookup: CDR1 SGDLS, CDR2 YYNGEE. The CDR3 spells CASSTNPGQGENEQFF. DNA of the CDR3: TGTGCCAGCAGTACTAATCCGGGACAGGGTGAAAATGAGCAGTTCTTC.

V usage is TRBV6-4 and J usage is TRBJ2-3, with a weak D call TRBD2 (6 bases). CDR1 is MRHNA and CDR2 is SNTAGT in the germline V gene. The CDR3 contains 14 residues. The V gene lost 4 bases and the J gene lost 2 bases, with 10 bases spanning the gap. Written as DNA, the CDR3 is TGTGCCAGCAGTGCCGGACTACCCACAGATACGCAGTATTTT. Translated, it gives CASSAGLPTDTQYF.

The chain employs TRBV7-3 and TRBJ2-1, with 10 nucleotides matching TRBD1. The V gene end was trimmed by 3 bases and the J gene end by 5 bases; junction bases not matched to a gene: 10. This CDR3 has 17 residues. Per the germline V gene, CDR1 is SGHTA and CDR2 is FQGTGA. CDR3 residues: CASSFSETGTGDNEQFF. In nucleotides, the CDR3 is TGTGCCAGCAGCTTTTCGGAAACCGGGACAGGGGACAATGAGCAGTTCTTC.

The chain employs TRBV7-6 and TRBJ2-5; D perhaps matches TRBD1 (6 bases). Germline CDR1 SGHVS, CDR2 FNYEAQ. The V end lost 7 bases, the J end lost 2 bases, and 20 bases lay between the germline ends. The CDR3 is 16 amino acids. In DNA form, the CDR3 reads TGTGCCAGCACCCGGACCGGGACACTGGGGCAAGAGACCCAGTACTTC. As protein: CASTRTGTLGQETQYF.

The V and J genes are TRBV5-1 and TRBJ2-7, with 7 bases identical to TRBD2. Germline CDR1 reads SGHRS; CDR2 reads YFSETQ. The trim removed 0 bases at V and 0 bases at J, leaving 3 bases unmatched. The CDR3 spans 15 residues. The CDR3 reads CASSLGLAVSYEQYF. CDR3 bases: TGCGCCAGCAGCTTGGGGCTAGCGGTCTCCTACGAGCAGTACTTC.

The gene calls are TRBV5-4 and TRBJ1-1, with 8 nucleotides matching TRBD1. The V gene end was trimmed by 4 bases and the J gene end by 0 bases; junction bases not matched to a gene: 11. This CDR3 comprises 17 residues. The germline V gene has CDR1 SGHNT and CDR2 YYREEE (reference sequence). The CDR3 protein is CASSRSDRGSMNTEAFF. In DNA form, the CDR3 reads TGTGCCAGCAGCCGGAGTGACAGGGGATCCATGAACACTGAAGCTTTCTTT.

This chain links TRBV2 with TRBJ2-3; 10 bases fit TRBD2. After removal of 2 bases from V and 8 bases from J, the junction contained 7 bases not matched to a gene. The CDR3 extends over 15 amino acids. Germline lookup yields CDR1 SNHLY and CDR2 FYNNEI. The CDR3 loop reads CASSELASGSGTQYF. The CDR3, as DNA: TGTGCCAGCAGTGAATTGGCTAGCGGGAGCGGTACGCAGTATTTT.

The count of this clone is one. The V and J genes are TRBV5-4 and TRBJ2-7, with 8 bases lining up with TRBD1. Trimming removed 0 bases from V and 6 bases from J; junction bases left unmatched: 5. CDR1 and CDR2 (germline): SGHNT, YYREEE (reference sequence). The CDR3 is 14 amino acids. This CDR3 reads CASSLEQGVGEQYF. CDR3 nucleotide sequence: TGTGCCAGCAGCTTGGAACAGGGGGTGGGCGAGCAGTACTTC.

The genes are TRBV19 and TRBJ2-3; 10 bases fit TRBD2. The CDR3 extends over 18 amino acids. Germline CDR1 is LNHDA and CDR2 is SQIVND (reference sequence). J lost 3 bases, V lost 3 bases, and 12 bases had no gene match. The CDR3, as DNA: TGTGCCAGTAGTATGAGAGCCCCGGCTAGCGGGAGTACAGATACGCAGTATTTT. It yields the protein CASSMRAPASGSTDTQYF.

J is TRBJ2-5 and V is TRBV12-5; D call uncertain. V was shortened by 3 bases and J by 9 bases, with 8 bases between the two germline ends. This CDR3 is 11 amino acids long. In germline, CDR1 is LGHNT, CDR2 FRNRAP. CDR3 sequence reads: CASGFDEAQYF. In nucleotides, the CDR3 is TGTGCTAGTGGTTTTGACGAGGCCCAGTACTTC.

This clone has a single count. This chain joins TRBV19 and TRBJ2-3; D possibly corresponds to TRBD2 (6 bases). V was shortened by 3 bases and J by 5 bases, with 12 bases between the two germline ends. CDR1 LNHDA and CDR2 SQIVND come from the germline V gene (reference sequence). This CDR3 has 14 residues. The CDR3 coding sequence is TGTGCCAGTAGTATCGGGCGGGATGGAGATACGCAGTATTTT. Translated: CASSIGRDGDTQYF.

The gene calls are TRBV29-1 and TRBJ2-1, with a possible D match to TRBD2 (7 bases). V gave up 8 bases and J gave up 8 bases, with 16 bases separating them. The CDR3 loop spans 12 amino acids. The V gene's germline CDR1 is SQVTM and CDR2 ANQGSEA. The CDR3 loop reads CSTQRGGHEQFF. The CDR3 coding sequence is TGCAGCACACAAAGGGGGGGGCATGAGCAGTTCTTC.

J is TRBJ1-2 and V is TRBV7-8; D remains unclear. Germline CDR1 and CDR2: SGHVS and FQNEAQ. CDR3 length: 16 residues. Trimming removed 5 bases at V and 8 bases at J, with 24 bases between. This chain's CDR3 is CASSPRPGSRPIGYTF. DNA for the CDR3: TGTGCCAGCAGCCCGCGTCCAGGATCCCGACCCATCGGCTACACCTTC.

The chain couples TRBV5-4 to TRBJ1-1; possible D gene TRBD1, 6 bases. V was cut by 4 bases and J by 4 bases, with 17 bases left in between. The CDR3 covers 15 residues. CDR1 is SGHNT and CDR2 is YYREEE in the germline V gene (reference sequence). CDR3 loop: CASSPPAGALTEAFF. DNA of the CDR3: TGTGCCAGCAGCCCCCCCGCAGGGGCCCTCACTGAAGCTTTCTTT. Drawing the rest from reference TRBV5-4 and TRBJ1-1, the complete variable domain is ETGVTQSPTHLIKTRGQQVTLRCSSQSGHNTVSWYQQALGQGPQFIFQYYREEENGRGNFPPRFSGLQFPNYSSELNVNALELDDSALYLCASSPPAGALTEAFFGQGTRLTVV.

The chain carries TRBV10-3 and TRBJ2-2, with D hard to call. CDR3 length: 11 residues. CDR1 is ENHRY and CDR2 is SYGVKD in the germline V gene. V was clipped by 10 bases and J by 5 bases, with 8 bases between them. In DNA form, the CDR3 reads TGTGCCACCGCGAGTACCGGGGAGCTGTTTTTT. This gives the protein CATASTGELFF.

This clone occurred once. The rearrangement joins TRBV7-2 to TRBJ2-7, with 10 bases identical to TRBD1. V lost 1 base to trimming and J lost 0 bases; unmatched junction nucleotides: 6. Germline loops: CDR1 SGHTA, CDR2 FQGNSA. This CDR3 has 17 amino acids. The DNA for the CDR3 is TGTGCCAGCAGCTTAGTACGGGGGACAGGGGTCTCCTACGAGCAGTACTTC. It codes for CASSLVRGTGVSYEQYF.